This TCR beta chain stems from a study of shared clonotypes between healthy human individuals. This CDR3 has 14 residues. Trimming cost V 5 bases and J 1 base, with 10 bases left between them. CDR1 SEHNR and CDR2 FQNEAQ come from the germline V gene (reference sequence). The assay was immunoSEQ multiplex PCR, and TCRdb's table has in-frame clones only and misses some. The table shows roughly 1.5 million clones, with 95% to 99% occurring only once. The chain links TRBV7-9 to TRBJ2-3, with D tentatively TRBD2 (5 bases). The TCR comes from a man aged 30 to 45 in good health. Sequencing was done on a sample of naive CD4+ T cells sorted from blood. Subset reported: CD45RA+ positively selected. The CDR3: CASSRYSGTDTQYF. CDR3 DNA sequence: TGTGCCAGCAGCCGGTATAGCGGCACAGATACGCAGTATTTT.